This TCR beta chain was identified in a study of T cells in Graves' hyperthyroidism and ophthalmopathy. Per the germline V gene, CDR1 is SGHVS and CDR2 is FQNEAQ. Trimming took off 5 bases at V and 1 base at J, with 18 bases between the two ends. This CDR3 contains 17 residues. From roughly 10 ml of fresh peripheral blood, PBMCs were isolated. This clonotype was counted many times. Amplification of TCR beta CDR3 regions was performed using RNA transcripts as template. First-round RT-PCR with HTBI primers amplified the TCR CDR3 region. TCRdb ran MiXCR on the multiplex PCR reads and lists one entry per CDR3 protein. The sample records some 400,000 distinct CDR3 sequences, approximately 15% being singletons.

The specimen sequenced was blood. The V gene is TRBV7-8, the J gene TRBJ2-4; a possible D gene is TRBD1 (6 bases). The TCR originated in a man between 25 and 39 years old with Graves' hyperthyroidism that later progressed to Graves' ophthalmopathy. CDR3: CASSAYRVFSAKNIQYF. The CDR3 bases are TGTGCCAGCAGCGCCTACAGGGTTTTTTCCGCCAAAAACATTCAGTACTTC.